This entry features one TCR beta chain sequence. What it binds is unknown. Germline V lookup: CDR1 MGHRA, CDR2 YSYEKL. V lost 5 bases to trimming and J lost 1 base, with 20 bases between them. This CDR3 is 17 amino acids long. The PCR was carried out with 60 Vbeta primers and 13 Jbeta primers. Data came from immunoSEQ multiplex PCR; TCRdb stores just in-frame clones and leaves some out. The table has 85,000 to 120,000 clones, 71% seen once; the top ten hold over 2.5%. The entry originates in a study of cytomegalovirus exposure and HLA in healthy donors. Study-level results: Later work found that TCR association rates differed between HLA loci; DRB1 had the most and HLA-C the fewest.

This TCR was sampled from a female donor in good health and CMV-seronegative. The chain joins TRBV4-1 to TRBJ1-1; no reliable D call. The sample consisted of PBMCs. The CDR3 nucleotides are TGCGCCAGCAGCTTACGCGGGGTGTCCACGCCGAACACTGAAGCTTTCTTT. Translated, it gives CASSLRGVSTPNTEAFF.